The entry below describes one T cell receptor beta chain. Its antigen is not identified. For each subset, genomic DNA was distributed in equal portions over several immunoSEQ plates. The protocol was immunoSEQ multiplex PCR, while the TCRdb copy is restricted to in-frame clones and leaves out a portion. The sample includes roughly 2,000,000 clones, about 95% of them seen just once. The data were taken from a study of shared clonotypes between healthy human individuals. Overall study context: Per donor, CD8 memory used one plate, CD8 naive used two, CD4 memory used three and CD4 naive used three. Points from the study as a whole: Generally, naive subsets came out with larger estimated richness than memory subsets.

The germline V gene has CDR1 LNHDA and CDR2 SQIVND (reference sequence). J was trimmed by 3 bases and V by 4 bases; bases with no gene match: 11. CDR3 size: 16 residues. Naive CD8 cells lacked CD45RO and underwent positive selection for CCR7, leaving out terminally differentiated effector memory CD45RA+ cells. This receptor was identified in a man aged 18-30 years in good health. The V gene is TRBV19, the J gene TRBJ2-7; 8 nucleotides agree with TRBD1. Source material: naive CD8+ T cells sorted from blood. CDR3 loop: CASSKDREDPLYEQYF. CDR3 DNA: TGTGCCAGTAGTAAGGACAGGGAGGACCCTCTCTACGAGCAGTACTTC.